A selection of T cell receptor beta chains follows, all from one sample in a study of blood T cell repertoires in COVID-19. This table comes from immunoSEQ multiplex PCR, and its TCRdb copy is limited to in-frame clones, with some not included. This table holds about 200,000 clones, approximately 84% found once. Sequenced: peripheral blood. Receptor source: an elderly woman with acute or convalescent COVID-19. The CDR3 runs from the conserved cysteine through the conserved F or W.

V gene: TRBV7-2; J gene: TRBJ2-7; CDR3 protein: CASSYRTSQGYEQYF
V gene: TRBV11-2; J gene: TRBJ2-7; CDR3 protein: CASSLDGRRPYEQYF
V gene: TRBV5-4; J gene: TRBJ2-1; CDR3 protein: CASRPRDSWDEQFF
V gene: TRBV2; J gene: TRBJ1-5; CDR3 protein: CASTTGGGNQPQHF
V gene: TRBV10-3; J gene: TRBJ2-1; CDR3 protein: CAARSGRLYNEQFF
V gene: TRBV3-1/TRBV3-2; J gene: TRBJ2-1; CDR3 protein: CASSHLGLAYNEQFF
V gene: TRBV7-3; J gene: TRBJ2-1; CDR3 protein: CASSLNSGAYNEQFF
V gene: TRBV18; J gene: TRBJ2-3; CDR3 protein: CASSPITGADTQYF
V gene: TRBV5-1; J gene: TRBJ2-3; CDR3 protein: CASSLYRVGDTQYF
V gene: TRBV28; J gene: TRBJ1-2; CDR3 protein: CASTLTGGAFGYTF
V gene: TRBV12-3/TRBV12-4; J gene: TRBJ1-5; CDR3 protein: CASSFWGGRQHF
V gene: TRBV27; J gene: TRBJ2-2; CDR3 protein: CASSSQGQRKNTGELFF
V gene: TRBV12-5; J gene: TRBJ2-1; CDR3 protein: CASGPGVVLGSYNEQFF
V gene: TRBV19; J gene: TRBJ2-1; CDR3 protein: CASKPLASGPNEQFF
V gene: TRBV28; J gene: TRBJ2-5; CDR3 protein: CASSLSSRQTQYF
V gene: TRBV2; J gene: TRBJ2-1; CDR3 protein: CASRPGLAGGRLFF
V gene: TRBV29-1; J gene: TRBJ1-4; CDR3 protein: CSARGGPSQRNEKLFF
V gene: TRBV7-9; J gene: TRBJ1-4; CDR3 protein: CASSPTRQGWEKLFF
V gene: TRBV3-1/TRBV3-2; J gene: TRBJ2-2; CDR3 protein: CASSLGVPGELFF
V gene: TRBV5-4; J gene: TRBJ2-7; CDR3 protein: CASSLVGVHSYEQYF
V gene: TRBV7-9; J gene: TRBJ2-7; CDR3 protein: CASSTGRFGYEQYF
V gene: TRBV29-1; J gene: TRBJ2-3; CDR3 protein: CSVEGLGRSTDTQYF
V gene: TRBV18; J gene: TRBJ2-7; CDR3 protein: CASSPLYQSNEQYF
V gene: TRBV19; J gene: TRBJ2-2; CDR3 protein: CASSRGLAGPAGELFF
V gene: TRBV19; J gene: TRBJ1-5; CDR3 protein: CASSMGGTGGRNQPQHF
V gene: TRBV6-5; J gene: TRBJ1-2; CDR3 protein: CASSYRNAAFGYTF
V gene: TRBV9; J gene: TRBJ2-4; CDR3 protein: CASSPRTSGEGIQYF
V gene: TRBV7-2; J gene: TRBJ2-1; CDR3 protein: CASSAPLGTGNNEQFF
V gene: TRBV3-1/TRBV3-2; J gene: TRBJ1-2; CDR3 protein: CASSQGGQGGYTF
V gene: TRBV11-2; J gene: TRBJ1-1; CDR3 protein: CASSLLTGVTEAFF
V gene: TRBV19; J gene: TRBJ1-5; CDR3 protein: CASTQEAAGPQHF
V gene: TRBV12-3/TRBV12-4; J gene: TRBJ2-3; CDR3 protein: CASTGAGGNTQYF
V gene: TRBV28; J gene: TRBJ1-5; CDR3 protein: CALWGGRSNQPQHF
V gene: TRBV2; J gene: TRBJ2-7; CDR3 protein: CASREGQAYEQYF
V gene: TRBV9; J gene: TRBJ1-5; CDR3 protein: CASSVGQGGVQPQHF
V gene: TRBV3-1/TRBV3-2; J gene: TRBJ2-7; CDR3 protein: CASSHLDYEQYF
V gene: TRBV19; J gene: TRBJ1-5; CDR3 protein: CASSTPTGGGGQPQHF
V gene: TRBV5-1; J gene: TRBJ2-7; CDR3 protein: CASSTPGPEDEQYF
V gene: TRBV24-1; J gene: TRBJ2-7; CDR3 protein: CATSGGQGRSEQYF
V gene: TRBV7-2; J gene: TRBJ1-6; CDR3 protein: CASSRRDRDSPLHF
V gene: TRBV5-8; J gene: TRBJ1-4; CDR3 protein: CASSRSSAANEKLFF
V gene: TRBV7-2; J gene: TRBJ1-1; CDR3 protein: CASSLVVDTEAFF
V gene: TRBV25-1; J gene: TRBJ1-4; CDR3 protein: CASTPTGAGGCFF
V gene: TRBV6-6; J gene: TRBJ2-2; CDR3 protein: CASSLSGLAGELTGELFF
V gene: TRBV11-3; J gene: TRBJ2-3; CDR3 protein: CASSLGTSIRTDTQYF
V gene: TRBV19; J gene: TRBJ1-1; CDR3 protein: CASSILTPNTEAFF
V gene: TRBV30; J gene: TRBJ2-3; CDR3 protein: CAWSTTSLGTDTQYF
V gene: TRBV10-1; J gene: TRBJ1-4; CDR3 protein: CASTLPFDRGRYEKLFF
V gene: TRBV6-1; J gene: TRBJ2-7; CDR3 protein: CASSEYPGFNEQYF
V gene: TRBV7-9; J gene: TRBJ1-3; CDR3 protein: CASSLVVPGNTIYF
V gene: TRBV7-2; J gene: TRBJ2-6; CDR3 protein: CASSLEGSYGANVLTF
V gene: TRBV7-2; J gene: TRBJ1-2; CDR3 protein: CASSFVQGAIPGYTF